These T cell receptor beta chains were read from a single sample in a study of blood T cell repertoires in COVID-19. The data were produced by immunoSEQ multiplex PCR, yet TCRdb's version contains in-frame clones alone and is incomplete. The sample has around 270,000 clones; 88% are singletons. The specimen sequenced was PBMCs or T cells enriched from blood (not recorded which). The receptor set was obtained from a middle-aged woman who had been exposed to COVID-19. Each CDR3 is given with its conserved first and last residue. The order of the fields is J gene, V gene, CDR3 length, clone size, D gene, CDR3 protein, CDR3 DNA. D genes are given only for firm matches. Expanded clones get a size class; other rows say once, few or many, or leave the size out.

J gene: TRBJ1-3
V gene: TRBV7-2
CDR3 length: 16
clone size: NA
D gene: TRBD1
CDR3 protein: CASSETQGASGNTIYF
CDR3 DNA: TGTGCCAGCAGCGAAACACAGGGGGCCTCTGGAAACACCATATATTTT

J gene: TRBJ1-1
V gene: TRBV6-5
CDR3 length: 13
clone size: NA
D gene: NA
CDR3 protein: CASSYLRNTEAFF
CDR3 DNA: TGTGCCAGCAGTTACCTCCGGAACACTGAAGCTTTCTTT

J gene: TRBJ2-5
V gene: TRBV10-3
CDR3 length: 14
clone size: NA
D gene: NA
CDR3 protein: CAIRRGSSQETQYF
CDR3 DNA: TGTGCCATCAGGAGGGGGTCTTCCCAAGAGACCCAGTACTTC

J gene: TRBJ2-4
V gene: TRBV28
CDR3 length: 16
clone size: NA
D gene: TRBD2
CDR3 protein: CASSPTGGNIKNIQYF
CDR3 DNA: TGTGCCAGCAGCCCAACGGGGGGAAATATAAAAAACATTCAGTACTTC

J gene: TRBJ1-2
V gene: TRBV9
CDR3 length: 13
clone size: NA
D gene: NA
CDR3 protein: CASSAMDSQGYTF
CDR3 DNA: TGTGCCAGCAGCGCCATGGACTCACAAGGCTACACCTTC

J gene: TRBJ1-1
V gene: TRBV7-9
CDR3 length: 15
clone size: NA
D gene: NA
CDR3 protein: CASIFGGEVNTEAFF
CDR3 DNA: TGTGCCAGCATCTTCGGAGGGGAGGTGAACACTGAAGCTTTCTTT

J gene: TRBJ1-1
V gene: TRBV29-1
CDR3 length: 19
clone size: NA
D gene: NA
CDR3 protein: CSVEDRSRGEGILYTEAFF
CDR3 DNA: TGCAGCGTTGAAGATCGGTCCCGGGGGGAGGGCATCCTGTACACTGAAGCTTTCTTT

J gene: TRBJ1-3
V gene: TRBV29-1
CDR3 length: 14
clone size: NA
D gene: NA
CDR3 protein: CSVASRSSGNTIYF
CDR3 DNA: TGCAGCGTGGCGTCGCGGTCGTCTGGAAACACCATATATTTT

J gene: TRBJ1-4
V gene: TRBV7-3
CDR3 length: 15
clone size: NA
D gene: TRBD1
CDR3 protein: CASSRTGATNEKLFF
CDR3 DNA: TGTGCCAGCAGCCGGACAGGAGCAACTAATGAAAAACTGTTTTTT

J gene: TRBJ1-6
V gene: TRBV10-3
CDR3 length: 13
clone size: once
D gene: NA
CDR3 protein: CAISDPPSSPLHF
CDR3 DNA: TGTGCCATCAGTGACCCCCCAAGCTCACCCCTCCACTTT

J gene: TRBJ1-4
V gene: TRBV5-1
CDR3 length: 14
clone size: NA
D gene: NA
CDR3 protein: CASSLGATNEKLFF
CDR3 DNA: TGCGCCAGCAGCCTAGGTGCAACTAATGAAAAACTGTTTTTT

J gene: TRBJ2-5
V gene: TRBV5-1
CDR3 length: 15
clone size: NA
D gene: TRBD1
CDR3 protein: CASSHGTGRRETQYF
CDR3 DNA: TGCGCCAGCAGTCACGGGACAGGTCGTCGAGAGACCCAGTACTTC

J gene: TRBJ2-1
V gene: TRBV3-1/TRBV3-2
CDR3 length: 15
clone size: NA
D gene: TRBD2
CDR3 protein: CASSQETSGYNEQFF
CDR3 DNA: TGTGCCAGCAGCCAAGAAACTAGCGGATACAATGAGCAGTTCTTC

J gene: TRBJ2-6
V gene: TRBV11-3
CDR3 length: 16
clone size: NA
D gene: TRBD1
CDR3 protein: CASSSSDRAGANVLTF
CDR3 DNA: TGTGCCAGCAGCTCATCCGACAGGGCTGGGGCCAACGTCCTGACTTTC

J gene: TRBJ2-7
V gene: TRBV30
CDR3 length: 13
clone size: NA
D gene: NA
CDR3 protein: CASRQLGGYEQYF
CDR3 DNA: TGTGCCTCCCGACAATTAGGGGGCTACGAGCAGTACTTC

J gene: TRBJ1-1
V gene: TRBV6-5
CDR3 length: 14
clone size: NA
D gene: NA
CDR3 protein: CATRRREGNTEAFF
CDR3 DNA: TGTGCCACCCGTCGCAGGGAAGGAAACACTGAAGCTTTCTTT

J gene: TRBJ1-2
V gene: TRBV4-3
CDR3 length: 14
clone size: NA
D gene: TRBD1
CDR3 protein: CASSQDEGATGYTF
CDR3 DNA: TGCGCCAGCAGCCAAGATGAGGGGGCAACGGGCTACACCTTC

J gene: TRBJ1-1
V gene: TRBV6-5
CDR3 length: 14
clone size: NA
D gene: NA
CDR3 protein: CASSYKQVNTEAFF
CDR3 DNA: TGTGCCAGCAGTTACAAACAGGTGAACACTGAAGCTTTCTTT

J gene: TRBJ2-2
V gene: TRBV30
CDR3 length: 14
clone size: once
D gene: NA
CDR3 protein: CAWSVAYRGGELFF
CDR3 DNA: TGTGCCTGGAGTGTAGCCTATCGAGGCGGGGAGCTGTTTTTT

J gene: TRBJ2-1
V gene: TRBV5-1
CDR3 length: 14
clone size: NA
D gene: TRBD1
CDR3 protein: CASSPGQELGEQFF
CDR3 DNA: TGTGCCAGCAGCCCCGGACAGGAGCTGGGTGAGCAGTTCTTC

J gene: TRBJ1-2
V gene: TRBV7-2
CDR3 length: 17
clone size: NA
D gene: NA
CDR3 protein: CASSLAVRGLFGYGYTF
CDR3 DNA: TGTGCCAGCAGCTTAGCGGTCAGGGGATTATTTGGCTATGGCTACACCTTC

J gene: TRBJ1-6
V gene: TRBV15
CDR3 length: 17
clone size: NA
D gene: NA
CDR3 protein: CATSRGAFGVNNSPLHF
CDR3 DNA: TGTGCCACCAGCAGAGGGGCCTTCGGGGTAAATAATTCACCCCTCCACTTT

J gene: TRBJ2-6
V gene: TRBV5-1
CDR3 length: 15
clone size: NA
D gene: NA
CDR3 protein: CASSFTGAGANVLTF
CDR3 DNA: TGCGCCAGCAGCTTCACGGGGGCTGGGGCCAACGTCCTGACTTTC

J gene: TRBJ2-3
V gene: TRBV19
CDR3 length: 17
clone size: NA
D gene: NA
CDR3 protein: CASSRSLGGGRADTQYF
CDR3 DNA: TGTGCCAGTAGTAGGTCCCTGGGGGGAGGCCGGGCAGATACGCAGTATTTT

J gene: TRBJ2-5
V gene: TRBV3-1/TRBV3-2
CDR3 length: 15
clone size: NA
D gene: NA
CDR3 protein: CASSQDFGVGKTQYF
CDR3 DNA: TGTGCCAGCAGCCAAGACTTCGGGGTCGGAAAGACCCAGTACTTC

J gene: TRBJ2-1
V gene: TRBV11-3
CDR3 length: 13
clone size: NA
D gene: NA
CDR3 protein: CASSWTVYNEQFF
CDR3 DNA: TGTGCCAGCAGCTGGACAGTTTACAATGAGCAGTTCTTC

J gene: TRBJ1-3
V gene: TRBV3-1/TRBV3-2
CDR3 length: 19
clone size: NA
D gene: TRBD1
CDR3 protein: CASSQENKGQNLSGNTIYF
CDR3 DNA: TGTGCCAGCAGCCAAGAGAACAAGGGACAGAACCTCTCTGGAAACACCATATATTTT

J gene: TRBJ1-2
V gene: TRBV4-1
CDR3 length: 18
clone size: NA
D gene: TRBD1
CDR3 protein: CASSQDRGTGGWNYGYTF
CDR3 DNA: TGCGCCAGCAGCCAAGATCGAGGGACAGGGGGTTGGAACTATGGCTACACCTTC

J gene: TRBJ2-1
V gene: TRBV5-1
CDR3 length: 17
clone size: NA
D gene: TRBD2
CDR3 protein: CASSLFIQTSGHNEQFF
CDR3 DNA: TGTGCCAGCAGCTTGTTCATTCAAACTAGCGGCCACAATGAGCAGTTCTTC

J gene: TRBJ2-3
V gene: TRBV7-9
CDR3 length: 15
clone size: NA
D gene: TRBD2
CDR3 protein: CASSRTSGKTDTQYF
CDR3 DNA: TGTGCCAGCAGCCGAACTAGCGGGAAAACAGATACGCAGTATTTT

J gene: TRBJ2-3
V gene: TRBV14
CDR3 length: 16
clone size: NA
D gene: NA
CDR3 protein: CASSPNVGGSTDTQYF
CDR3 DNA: TGTGCCAGCAGCCCCAACGTCGGGGGATCCACAGATACGCAGTATTTT

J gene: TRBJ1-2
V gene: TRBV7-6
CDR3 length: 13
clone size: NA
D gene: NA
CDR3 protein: CASSPPVEGGYTF
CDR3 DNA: TGTGCCAGCAGCCCCCCGGTCGAGGGTGGCTACACCTTC

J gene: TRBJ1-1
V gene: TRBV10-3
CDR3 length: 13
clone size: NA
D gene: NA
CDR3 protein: CAISAETGHEAFF
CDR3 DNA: TGTGCCATCAGTGCAGAGACAGGCCATGAAGCTTTCTTT

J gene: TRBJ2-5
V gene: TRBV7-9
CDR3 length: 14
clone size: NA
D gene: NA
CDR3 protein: CASSLVGSPETQYF
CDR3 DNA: TGTGCCAGCAGCTTAGTAGGGAGCCCCGAGACCCAGTACTTC

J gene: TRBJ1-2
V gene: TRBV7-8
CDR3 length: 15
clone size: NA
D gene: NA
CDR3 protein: CASSHRVVGNYGYTF
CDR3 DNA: TGTGCCAGCAGCCACAGGGTTGTAGGAAACTATGGCTACACCTTC

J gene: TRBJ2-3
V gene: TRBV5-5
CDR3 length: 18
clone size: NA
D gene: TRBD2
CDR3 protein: CASSFDGVAGGNTDTQYF
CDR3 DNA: TGTGCCAGCAGCTTCGATGGGGTAGCGGGGGGCAACACAGATACGCAGTATTTT

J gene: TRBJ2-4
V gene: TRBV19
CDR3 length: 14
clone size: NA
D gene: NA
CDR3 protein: CASSTRGPKNIQYF
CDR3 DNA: TGTGCCAGTAGTACCAGGGGCCCCAAAAACATTCAGTACTTC

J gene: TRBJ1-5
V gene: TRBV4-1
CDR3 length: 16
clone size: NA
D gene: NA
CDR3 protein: CASSQDRVFGNQPQHF
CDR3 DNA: TGCGCCAGCAGCCAAGACAGGGTGTTTGGCAATCAGCCCCAGCATTTT

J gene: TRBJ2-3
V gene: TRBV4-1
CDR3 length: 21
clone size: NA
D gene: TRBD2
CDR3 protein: CASSQPPLVRGGRSYTDTQYF
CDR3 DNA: TGCGCCAGCAGCCAACCTCCCTTAGTACGGGGGGGGCGGAGTTACACAGATACGCAGTATTTT

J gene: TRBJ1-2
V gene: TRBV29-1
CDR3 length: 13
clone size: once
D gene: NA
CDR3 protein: CSVETGSAYGYTF
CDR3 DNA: TGCAGCGTAGAGACAGGATCTGCCTATGGCTACACCTTC

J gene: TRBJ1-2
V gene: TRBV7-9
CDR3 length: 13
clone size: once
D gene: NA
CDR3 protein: CASSLRSNYGYTF
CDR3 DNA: TGTGCCAGCAGCTTGAGGTCTAACTATGGCTACACCTTC

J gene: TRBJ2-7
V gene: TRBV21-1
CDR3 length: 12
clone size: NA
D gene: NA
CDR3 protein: CASSPHSGEQYF
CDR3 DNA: TGTGCCAGCAGCCCACACTCGGGCGAGCAGTACTTC

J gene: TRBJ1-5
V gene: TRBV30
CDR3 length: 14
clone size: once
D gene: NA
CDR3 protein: CAWSGETDNQPQHF
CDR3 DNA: TGTGCCTGGAGTGGTGAGACAGACAATCAGCCCCAGCATTTT

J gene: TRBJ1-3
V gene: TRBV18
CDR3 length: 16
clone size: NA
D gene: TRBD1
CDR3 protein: CASSPIRTGSGNTIYF
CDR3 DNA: TGTGCCAGCTCACCAATACGGACAGGCTCTGGAAACACCATATATTTT

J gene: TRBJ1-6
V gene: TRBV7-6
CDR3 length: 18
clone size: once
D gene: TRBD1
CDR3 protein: CASSLLSDRANYNSPLHF
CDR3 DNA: TGTGCCAGCAGCTTATTGTCGGACAGGGCTAATTATAATTCACCCCTCCACTTT

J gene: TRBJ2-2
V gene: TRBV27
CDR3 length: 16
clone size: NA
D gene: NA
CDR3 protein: CASSLWGQALTGELFF
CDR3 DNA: TGTGCCAGCAGTTTATGGGGCCAGGCACTGACCGGGGAGCTGTTTTTT

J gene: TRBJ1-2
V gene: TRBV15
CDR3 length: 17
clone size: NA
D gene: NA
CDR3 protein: CATSRALGTGGSIGYTF
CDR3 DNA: TGTGCCACCAGCAGAGCCCTCGGAACGGGAGGTTCTATCGGCTACACCTTC

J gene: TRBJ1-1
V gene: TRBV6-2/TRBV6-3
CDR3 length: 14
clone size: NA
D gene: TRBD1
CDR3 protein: CASSWDSMNTEAFF
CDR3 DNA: TGTGCCAGCAGTTGGGACAGCATGAACACTGAAGCTTTCTTT